This T cell receptor (beta chain) was captured by sequencing in a study of OX40 agonist ivuxolimab in advanced cancers. Samples of blood were obtained at baseline, on cycle 4 day 1, and on cycle 7 day 1. TCRdb keeps only in-frame clones here, not all; method: immunoSEQ multiplex PCR. The sample carries tens of thousands of clones, over 60% recorded once. Deletions cut 1 base from V and 7 bases from J, with 4 bases between. Germline lookup yields CDR1 LNHDA and CDR2 SQIVND (reference sequence). The CDR3 sequence is 11 residues long. The sequence came from an adult with an advanced solid tumor such as melanoma, head and neck, liver or kidney cancer. The V call is TRBV19, the J call TRBJ2-5; no clear D. Material: CD4+ or CD8+ T cells sorted from blood, obtained in a trial of the OX40 agonist ivuxolimab. CDR3 region: CASSIGGTQYF. The CDR3 region has the DNA TGTGCCAGTAGTATAGGAGGGACCCAGTACTTC. Full variable domain (missing parts from reference TRBV19 and TRBJ2-5): DGGITQSPKYLFRKEGQNVTLSCEQNLNHDAMYWYRQDPGQGLRLIYYSQIVNDFQKGDIAEGYSVSREKKESFPLTVTSAQKNPTAFYLCASSIGGTQYFGPGTRLLVL.